One sample yielded the 9 T cell receptor beta chains listed below, sequenced in a study of immune cell composition in non-small cell lung cancer. Normal lung was taken at the farthest possible site, at least 3 cm from tumour. Profiling relied on immunoSEQ multiplex PCR, and the TCRdb table lists in-frame clones only, not all of them. The table lists 3,000 to 4,500 clones, 70% to 75% of them singletons, with just under 30% in the top ten. Sequencing input: non-adjacent lung tissue. The source is a human donor with non-small cell lung cancer.

A single count supports this clone. The V gene is TRBV7-2, the J gene TRBJ1-2, with TRBD1 as a possible D gene (6 bases). The CDR3 sequence is 14 residues long. V shed 1 base and J shed 3 bases, with 9 bases lying between them. Germline loops: CDR1 SGHTA, CDR2 FQGNSA. CDR3 sequence (DNA): TGTGCCAGCAGCTTAGGGGGACAAGACTATGGCTACACCTTC. This encodes CASSLGGQDYGYTF.

The chain combines TRBV4-3 with TRBJ2-1; D perhaps matches TRBD2 (6 bases). Trimming left V 0 bases short and J 5 bases short, with 11 bases between. Per the germline V gene, CDR1 is LGHNA and CDR2 is YSLEER. This CDR3 has 15 residues. CDR3 in amino acids: CASSQEGLGNNEQFF. In DNA, the CDR3 is TGCGCCAGCAGCCAAGAGGGACTCGGGAACAATGAGCAGTTCTTC.

By share of the sample, this clone is large. This chain connects TRBV7-6 to TRBJ1-5; 9 nucleotides agree with TRBD1. The CDR3 sequence is 14 residues long. Germline-derived CDR1 and CDR2 are SGHVS and FNYEAQ. Trimming took 5 bases from V and 6 from J; bases not matched to a gene: 5. CDR3 sequence: CASSEGTGLQPQHF. The CDR3 nucleotides are TGTGCCAGCAGCGAAGGGACAGGGCTTCAGCCCCAGCATTTT.

This chain joins TRBV18 and TRBJ1-5, with a weak D call TRBD1 (6 bases). CDR1 KGHSH and CDR2 LQKENI come from the germline V gene. The CDR3 consists of 18 residues. The germline V and J ends were trimmed by 3 bases and 3 bases, with 21 bases remaining between them. The CDR3 sequence is CASSPRNTGFSANQPQHF. The CDR3 nucleotides read TGTGCCAGCTCACCGCGTAACACAGGGTTTTCCGCCAATCAGCCCCAGCATTTT.

The V gene is TRBV5-1, the J gene TRBJ2-5, with D possibly TRBD1 on 6 matching bases. Germline values: CDR1 SGHRS, CDR2 YFSETQ. The CDR3 sequence is 14 residues long. The V end lost 4 bases, the J end lost 5 bases, and 15 bases lay between the germline ends. The CDR3 nucleotides are TGCGCCAGCAGCGCAGGGGTGAATGGGGAGACCCAGTACTTC. Its translation is CASSAGVNGETQYF.

V and J are TRBV2 and TRBJ1-2; TRBD1 matches 7 bases. V lost 5 bases, J lost 4 bases, and 10 bases stayed unmatched. Per germline, CDR1 SNHLY and CDR2 FYNNEI. The CDR3 is 15 amino acids. In DNA form, the CDR3 reads TGTGCCAGCAGTCCCCTAGGGGGCACGGGCTATGGCTACACCTTC. It yields the protein CASSPLGGTGYGYTF.

The CDR3 sequence: CASSLYDSRNEKLFF. In DNA, the CDR3 is TGTGCCAGCAGCTTATACGACAGTAGGAATGAAAAACTGTTTTTT. The V and J genes are TRBV7-9 and TRBJ1-4; a possible D gene is TRBD1 (5 bases). The germline gives CDR1 SEHNR, CDR2 FQNEAQ (reference sequence). The germline V and J ends were trimmed by 2 bases and 5 bases, with 12 bases remaining between them. CDR3 length equals 15 residues.

The chain links TRBV7-9 to TRBJ2-5, with 7 bases that match TRBD1. Germline V gene lookup returns CDR1 SEHNR and CDR2 FQNEAQ (reference sequence). The CDR3 is 15 amino acids. J lost 3 bases, V lost 3 bases, and 7 bases had no gene match. The CDR3 here is CASSFYTGEKETQYF. The DNA for the CDR3 is TGTGCCAGCAGCTTTTACACAGGGGAAAAAGAGACCCAGTACTTC.

This clone was seen more than once but under ten times. The CDR3 DNA reads TGTGCCTGGAGTTTAAAGGGGTTTGCAGACTATGGCTACACCTTC. Translating gives CAWSLKGFADYGYTF. V is TRBV30 and J is TRBJ1-2, with D perhaps matching TRBD1 (5 bases). The CDR3 is 15 amino acids. Germline CDR1 is GTSNPN and CDR2 is SVGIG (reference sequence). The V gene lost 2 bases and the J gene lost 3 bases, with 16 bases spanning the gap.